A single sample is the source of the 7 T cell receptor beta chains below, sequenced in a study of T cell repertoires in cytomegalovirus infection. One entry per CDR3 protein results from TCRdb running MiXCR on the reads. The data contain roughly 180,000 distinct CDR3 sequences, roughly a fifth of them singletons. Their target antigens are unknown. Sequenced here: CD8+ T cells from cultured PBMCs, sampled from culture after CMV antigen stimulation. These receptors were collected from a human donor in good health (CMV status not recorded). Some clones in this sample may be carry-over from other donors' samples.

The table lists this clonotype with a few counts. The chain links TRBV7-2 to TRBJ2-3; 12 positions match TRBD1. J was trimmed by 2 bases and V by 4 bases; bases with no gene match: 7. The CDR3 sequence is 17 residues long. Germline CDR1 SGHTA, CDR2 FQGNSA. DNA of the CDR3: TGTGCCAGCAGCTCCCCTGGGACAGGGGGCTTCACAGATACGCAGTATTTT. This gives the protein CASSSPGTGGFTDTQYF.

This clonotype came up a few times. V gene TRBV4-3 combines with J gene TRBJ2-7; D ambiguous. V dropped 0 bases and J dropped 6 bases, with 9 bases sitting between them. This CDR3 is 13 amino acids long. Per germline, CDR1 LGHNA and CDR2 YSLEER. The CDR3 loop reads CASSQEGIAEQYF. The CDR3 DNA sequence: TGCGCCAGCAGCCAAGAAGGGATAGCCGAGCAGTACTTC.

This clonotype was counted ten times or more. V and J are TRBV7-8 and TRBJ1-1; D not resolved. With 5 bases removed from V and 6 bases from J, the gap between germline ends came to 13 bases. The germline V gene has CDR1 SGHVS and CDR2 FQNEAQ. CDR3 length: 13 amino acids. The CDR3 protein is CASSLANGAEAFF. CDR3 bases: TGTGCCAGCAGCCTTGCGAATGGCGCTGAAGCTTTCTTT.

The V gene is TRBV7-9, the J gene TRBJ1-1; 8 bases fit TRBD1. The CDR3 consists of 15 residues. Germline values: CDR1 SEHNR, CDR2 FQNEAQ (reference sequence). The ends lost 3 bases at V and 0 bases at J; junction bases unmatched: 3. The CDR3 DNA reads TGTGCCAGCAGCTTCCGGGACAGGCTGAACACTGAAGCTTTCTTT. Amino acids: CASSFRDRLNTEAFF.

The chain combines TRBV27 with TRBJ1-5, with D perhaps matching TRBD1 (5 bases). The CDR3 length is 14 residues. V lost 2 bases, J lost 4 bases, and 9 bases lay in between. Germline-derived CDR1 and CDR2 are MNHEY and SMNVEV (reference sequence). CDR3 loop: CASSLEGVNQPQHF. CDR3 DNA sequence: TGTGCCAGCAGTTTAGAAGGGGTGAATCAGCCCCAGCATTTT.

In its sample, this clonotype was seen many times. Sequence at one end of the junction differs from germline and may be a read error. The chain recombines TRBV6-2 or TRBV6-3 with TRBJ1-2, with a weak D call TRBD1 (5 bases). The germline CDR1 and CDR2 sequences are MNHEY and SVGEGT. CDR3 length: 16 residues. The CDR3 DNA reads TGTGCCAGCAGCTACTCGGCGGGGCCAGGGACCTATGGCTACACCTTC. This sequence encodes CASSYSAGPGTYGYTF.

This clonotype was observed a handful of times. The chain is built from TRBV7-2 and TRBJ1-1; D is unresolved. The germline V and J ends were trimmed by 2 bases and 0 bases, with 7 bases remaining between them. The CDR3 has 14 amino acids. CDR1 is SGHTA and CDR2 is FQGNSA in the germline V gene. This chain's CDR3 is CASSLTSVNTEAFF. Written as DNA, the CDR3 is TGTGCCAGCAGCTTAACCAGCGTGAACACTGAAGCTTTCTTT.